These 18 T cell receptor beta chains share one sample of origin, sequenced in a study of shared clonotypes between healthy human individuals. Only in-frame clones appear in the TCRdb table, and some are missing; sequencing was by immunoSEQ multiplex PCR. The sample shows 1,500,000 or so clones, about 98.5% of them seen only once. Sequencing used naive CD4+ T cells sorted from blood. Subset in this sample: CD45RA+ positively selected. The receptors were gathered from a man aged 30 to 39 in good health.

The chain links TRBV12-1 to TRBJ2-1; the table's D call of TRBD2 was not tested on the DNA. TRBV12-1 constitutes a pseudogene. The length of the CDR3 is 16 residues. The CDR3 coding sequence is TGTGCCAGCAAAAACGACTATCCAGCGGGGAAGTGGGCGCAGTTCTTC. Its protein product is CASKNDYPAGKWAQFF.

The chain uses TRBV6-6 and TRBJ1-1; possibly TRBD1 for D (6 bases). CDR3 length: 14 residues. The germline V and J ends were trimmed by 6 bases and 1 base, with 12 bases remaining between them. Germline assignment: CDR1 MNHNY and CDR2 SVGAGI (reference sequence). In DNA form, the CDR3 reads TGTGCCAGCAGCCCCGGACAGCGGAACACTGAAGCTTTCTTT. The encoded protein is CASSPGQRNTEAFF.

In its sample, this clone was seen once. This chain connects TRBV7-2 to TRBJ2-1; 8 positions agree with TRBD2. The germline V gene encodes CDR1 SGHTA and CDR2 FQGNSA. Unmatched junction bases numbered 12, after V lost 2 bases and J lost 9 bases. This CDR3 comprises 16 residues. The CDR3, as DNA: TGTGCCAGCAGCTTATTGCGGGGACTAGAGTTGGGTGAGCAGTTCTTC. Its protein product is CASSLLRGLELGEQFF.

V and J are TRBV7-2 and TRBJ2-1; 10 positions agree with TRBD1. The CDR3 runs 16 residues. Per the germline V gene, CDR1 is SGHTA and CDR2 is FQGNSA. Losses at the gene ends were 1 base for V and 5 bases for J; bases not matched to a gene: 5. The DNA for the CDR3 is TGTGCCAGCAGCTTAGTAGGGACAGGGGTGGACAATGAGCAGTTCTTC. Its translation: CASSLVGTGVDNEQFF. The complete variable domain, with remaining parts taken from reference TRBV7-2 and TRBJ2-1, reads GAGVSQSPSNKVTEKGKDVELRCDPISGHTALYWYRQSLGQGLEFLIYFQGNSAPDKSGLPSDRFSAERTGGSVSTLTIQRTQQEDSAVYLCASSLVGTGVDNEQFFGPGTRLTVL.

The chain employs TRBV18 and TRBJ2-7; D is unresolved. The V end lost 0 bases, the J end lost 0 bases, and 12 bases lay between the germline ends. The CDR3 loop spans 16 amino acids. Germline CDR1 and CDR2: KGHSH and LQKENI. CDR3 nucleotide sequence: TGTGCCAGCTCACCACCCCAACAGAAACGCTCCTACGAGCAGTACTTC. Its translation: CASSPPQQKRSYEQYF.

The chain has TRBV19 and TRBJ1-5, with TRBD1 as a possible D gene (5 bases). Germline V gene sequence: CDR1 LNHDA, CDR2 SQIVND (reference sequence). CDR3 length equals 12 residues. V was clipped by 3 bases and J by 7 bases, with 7 bases between them. The CDR3, as DNA: TGTGCCAGTAGTATCGGGGCGCAGCCCCAGCATTTT. It specifies CASSIGAQPQHF. The entire variable domain, with the rest obtained from reference TRBV19 and TRBJ1-5, is as follows: DGGITQSPKYLFRKEGQNVTLSCEQNLNHDAMYWYRQDPGQGLRLIYYSQIVNDFQKGDIAEGYSVSREKKESFPLTVTSAQKNPTAFYLCASSIGAQPQHFGDGTRLSIL.

The chain recombines TRBV19 with TRBJ1-1; D is perhaps TRBD1 (5 bases). Per the germline V gene, CDR1 is LNHDA and CDR2 is SQIVND (reference sequence). The V and J ends lost 4 bases and 0 bases respectively, with 18 bases between them. The CDR3 sequence is 17 residues long. The CDR3 here is CASSRGTVGWMNTEAFF. Here the CDR3 DNA reads TGTGCCAGTAGTAGAGGGACTGTTGGCTGGATGAACACTGAAGCTTTCTTT.

This chain connects TRBV7-2 to TRBJ2-1; no clear D gene. The CDR3 covers 15 residues. Trimming left V 2 bases short and J 2 bases short, with 10 bases between. Germline V CDR1 and CDR2: SGHTA, FQGNSA. The CDR3 here is CASSLKGLAYNEQFF. The DNA of the CDR3 is TGTGCCAGCAGCTTAAAAGGGCTGGCCTACAATGAGCAGTTCTTC.

V gene TRBV14 combines with J gene TRBJ1-2; maybe TRBD1 (6 bases). The CDR3 sequence is 12 residues long. V was trimmed by 5 bases and J by 8 bases, leaving 12 bases between them. Per germline, CDR1 SGHDN and CDR2 FVKESK. In DNA form, the CDR3 reads TGTGCCAGCAGCGAGGGCAGGGGCGGCTACACCTTC. It is translated as CASSEGRGGYTF.

V gene TRBV6-6 combines with J gene TRBJ2-3; D is undetermined. V lost 5 bases, J lost 0 bases, and 15 bases lay in between. CDR3 length equals 16 residues. The germline gives CDR1 MNHNY, CDR2 SVGAGI (reference sequence). The CDR3 spells CASSPYSPISTDTQYF. The DNA for the CDR3 is TGTGCCAGCAGTCCCTATTCGCCAATTAGCACAGATACGCAGTATTTT.

This clone was counted a single time. J is TRBJ2-7 and V is TRBV14; 14 bases fit TRBD2. CDR3 length: 19 amino acids. With 0 bases clipped from V and 4 bases from J, the junction kept 11 bases outside the gene matches. Germline CDR1 is SGHDN and CDR2 is FVKESK. This chain's CDR3 is CASSQDHAGTSGRRYEQYF. The CDR3, as DNA: TGTGCCAGCAGCCAAGATCATGCCGGGACTAGCGGGAGAAGGTACGAGCAGTACTTC.

The chain recombines TRBV18 with TRBJ2-3; perhaps TRBD2 as D (6 bases). With 6 bases removed from V and 4 bases from J, the gap between germline ends came to 14 bases. In germline, CDR1 is KGHSH, CDR2 LQKENI. The CDR3 spans 14 residues. CDR3 region: CASSYQAGADTQYF. The DNA of the CDR3 is TGTGCCAGCTCGTATCAAGCGGGTGCAGATACGCAGTATTTT.

The V gene is TRBV7-8, the J gene TRBJ2-1; D gene ambiguous. V was trimmed by 3 bases and J by 9 bases, leaving 6 bases between them. This CDR3 is built from 11 residues. CDR1 SGHVS and CDR2 FQNEAQ come from the germline V gene. The CDR3 coding sequence is TGTGCCAGCAGCTTCGGTGTTGAGCAGTTCTTC. Translating it yields CASSFGVEQFF. Full variable domain (remainder filled in from reference TRBV7-8 and TRBJ2-1): GAGVSQSPRYKVAKRGQDVALRCDPISGHVSLFWYQQALGQGPEFLTYFQNEAQLDKSGLPSDRFFAERPEGSVSTLKIQRTQQEDSAVYLCASSFGVEQFFGPGTRLTVL.

Comments on this clone: In the same sample, other DNA sequences code for this CDR3. This rearrangement joins TRBV9 to TRBJ2-2, with D uncertain. The CDR3 sequence is 14 residues long. Trimming took 0 bases from V and 2 from J, leaving 5 bases between them. Germline assignment: CDR1 SGDLS and CDR2 YYNGEE. CDR3 bases: TGTGCCAGCAGCGTAGAGGTAAACACCGGGGAGCTGTTTTTT. Its translation: CASSVEVNTGELFF.

The chain uses TRBV9 and TRBJ2-3; the D gene is possibly TRBD2 (5 bases). CDR1 and CDR2 (germline): SGDLS, YYNGEE. V was clipped by 0 bases and J by 5 bases, with 16 bases between them. The CDR3 loop spans 16 amino acids. For the CDR3, the DNA is TGTGCCAGCAGCGTAGATGTTCTGAGGGCCGGAGATACGCAGTATTTT. It codes for CASSVDVLRAGDTQYF.

This chain uses TRBV30 with TRBJ2-5; D is uncertain. Trimming removed 0 bases at V and 2 bases at J, with 16 bases between. Germline V gene data show CDR1 as GTSNPN and CDR2 as SVGIG (reference sequence). The CDR3 is made up of 16 amino acids. This chain's CDR3 is CAWSVHSKVGQETQYF. Written as DNA, the CDR3 is TGTGCCTGGAGTGTTCATTCTAAAGTCGGACAAGAGACCCAGTACTTC.

The rearrangement joins TRBV10-3 to TRBJ2-7; TRBD2 matches at 7 bases. Germline assignment: CDR1 ENHRY and CDR2 SYGVKD. V was pared by 10 bases and J by 6 bases, with 15 bases of the junction left unmatched. The CDR3 is 14 residues long. The CDR3 protein is CATTGGKGSFEQYF. CDR3 nucleotides: TGTGCCACCACCGGGGGGAAGGGTTCTTTCGAGCAGTACTTC.

This chain connects TRBV6-6 to TRBJ2-7; either TRBD1 or TRBD2 may supply D (5 bases each). Germline-derived CDR1 and CDR2 are MNHNY and SVGAGI (reference sequence). This CDR3 region has 14 residues. V was cut by 6 bases and J by 0 bases, with 12 bases left in between. Here the CDR3 DNA reads TGTGCCAGCAGGCACGAGGGGAGCTCCTACGAGCAGTACTTC. Its translation: CASRHEGSSYEQYF.